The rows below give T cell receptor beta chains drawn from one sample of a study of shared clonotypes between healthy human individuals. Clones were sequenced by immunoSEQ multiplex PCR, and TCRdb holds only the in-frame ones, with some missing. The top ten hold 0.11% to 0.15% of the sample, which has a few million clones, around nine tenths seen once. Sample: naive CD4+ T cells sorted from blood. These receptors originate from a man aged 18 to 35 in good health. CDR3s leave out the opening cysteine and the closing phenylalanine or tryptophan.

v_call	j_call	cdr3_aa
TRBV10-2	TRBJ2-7	ASRSGRAPGGEQY
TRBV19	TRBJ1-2	ASMPGAEVGGYT
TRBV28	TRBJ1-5	ASSLTGQGGQPQH
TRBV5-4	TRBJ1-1	ASSLDRGLNTEAF
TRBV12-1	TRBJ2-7	ASSCRDRVYEQY
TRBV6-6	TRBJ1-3	ASSNGDRAGGNTIY
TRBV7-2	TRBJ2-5	ASSLMRAQETQY
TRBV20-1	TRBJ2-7	SASFIDEQY
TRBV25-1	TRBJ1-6	ASSDDRRGPNSPLH
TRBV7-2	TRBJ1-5	ASSPRGIGSNQPQH
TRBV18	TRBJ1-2	ASSPLTNEGYT
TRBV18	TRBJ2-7	ASSPTGLNYEQY
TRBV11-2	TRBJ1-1	ASSLGGNTEAF
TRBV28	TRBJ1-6	AIRTSLESPLH
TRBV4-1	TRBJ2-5	ASSPNPSLDGTQY
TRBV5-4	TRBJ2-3	ASSSRLAGGPISDTQY
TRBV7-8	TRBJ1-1	ASSLAARNTEAF
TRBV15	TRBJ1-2	ATSRDISNYGYT
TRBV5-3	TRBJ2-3	ARSLESGALHHTQY
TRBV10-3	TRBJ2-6	AISDQQGRSSGANVLT
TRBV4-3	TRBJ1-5	ASSQIGGTGTFHQPQH
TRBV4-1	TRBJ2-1	ASSQDWERGDNEQF
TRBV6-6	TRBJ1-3	ASSSGTGILEDTIY
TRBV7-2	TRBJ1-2	ASSLVGGDAYGYT
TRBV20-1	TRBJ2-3	SAKGGDTQY
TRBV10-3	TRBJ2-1	AISESGGTPYNEQF
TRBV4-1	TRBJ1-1	ASSQGQGLNTEAF
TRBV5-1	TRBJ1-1	ASSLAGTGGHTEAF
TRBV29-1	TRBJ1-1	SVGEGLNTEAF
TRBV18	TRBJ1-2	ASSPRAEDYGYT
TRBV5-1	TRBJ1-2	ASSSGTGGLYGYT
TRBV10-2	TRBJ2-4	ASREDRGAGNIQY